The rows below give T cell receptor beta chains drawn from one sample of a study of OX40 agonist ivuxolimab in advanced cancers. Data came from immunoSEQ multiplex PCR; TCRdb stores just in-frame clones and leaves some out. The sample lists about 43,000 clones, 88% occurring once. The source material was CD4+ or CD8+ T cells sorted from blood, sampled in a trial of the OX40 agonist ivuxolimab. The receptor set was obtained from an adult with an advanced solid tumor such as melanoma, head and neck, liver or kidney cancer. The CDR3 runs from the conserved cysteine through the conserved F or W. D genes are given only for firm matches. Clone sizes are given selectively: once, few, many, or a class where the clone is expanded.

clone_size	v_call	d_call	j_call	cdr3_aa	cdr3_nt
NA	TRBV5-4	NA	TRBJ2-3	CASSPTDPGSQYF	TGTGCCAGCAGCCCAACGGACCCCGGGTCGCAGTATTTT
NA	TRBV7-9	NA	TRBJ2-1	CASSGPGLPSYNEQFF	TGTGCCAGCAGCGGTCCGGGACTCCCATCCTACAATGAGCAGTTCTTC
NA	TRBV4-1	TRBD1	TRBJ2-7	CASRWDRETYEQYF	TGCGCCAGCAGATGGGACAGGGAGACCTACGAGCAGTACTTC
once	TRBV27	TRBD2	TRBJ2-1	CASSHRLAGFDDEQFF	TGTGCCAGCAGTCACAGACTAGCGGGGTTTGATGATGAGCAGTTCTTC
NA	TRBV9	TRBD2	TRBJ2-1	CASSFSGSSYNEQFF	TGTGCCAGCAGCTTCAGCGGGAGCTCCTACAATGAGCAGTTCTTC
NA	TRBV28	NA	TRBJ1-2	CASSLGGQTYGYTF	TGTGCCAGCAGTTTAGGCGGCCAGACCTATGGCTACACCTTC
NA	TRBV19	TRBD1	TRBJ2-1	CASSRQGNSYNEQFF	TGTGCCAGTAGTCGACAGGGGAACTCCTACAATGAGCAGTTCTTC
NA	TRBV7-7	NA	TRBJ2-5	CASSLAAGETQYF	TGTGCTAGCAGCTTAGCGGCTGGGGAGACCCAGTACTTC
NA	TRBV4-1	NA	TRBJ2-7	CASSQERGLHFEQYF	TGCGCCAGCAGCCAAGAACGAGGACTACACTTCGAGCAGTACTTC
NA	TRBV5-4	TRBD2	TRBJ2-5	CASSPDGAGYQETQYF	TGTGCCAGCAGCCCCGATGGAGCGGGGTACCAAGAGACCCAGTACTTC
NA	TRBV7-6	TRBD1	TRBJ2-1	CASSEGQGPYNEQFF	TGTGCCAGCAGCGAGGGACAGGGCCCCTACAATGAGCAGTTCTTC
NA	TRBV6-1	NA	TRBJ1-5	CATQEGHENQPQHF	TGTGCCACCCAAGAGGGCCATGAGAATCAGCCCCAGCATTTT
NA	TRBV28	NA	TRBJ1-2	CASTFDALVLSYTF	TGTGCCAGCACCTTCGACGCCTTGGTGTTGAGCTACACCTTC
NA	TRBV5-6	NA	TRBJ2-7	CASSLSGNEQYF	TGTGCCAGCAGCTTGTCCGGTAACGAGCAGTACTTC
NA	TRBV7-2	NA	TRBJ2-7	CASSFGSTSYEQYF	TGTGCCAGCAGCTTCGGGAGTACTTCCTACGAGCAGTACTTC
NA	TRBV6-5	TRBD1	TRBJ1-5	CASSLGQGARVPQHF	TGTGCCAGCAGCCTTGGACAGGGGGCCAGGGTGCCCCAGCATTTT
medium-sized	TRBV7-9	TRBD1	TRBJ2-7	CASSALDRGIYEQYF	TGTGCCAGCAGCGCCTTGGACAGGGGAATCTACGAGCAGTACTTC
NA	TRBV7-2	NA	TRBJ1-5	CASSLVPREEYSNQPQHF	TGTGCCAGCAGCTTAGTCCCGCGCGAGGAGTATAGCAATCAGCCCCAGCATTTT
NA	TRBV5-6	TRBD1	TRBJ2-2	CASSSRTGDGPNTGELFF	TGTGCCAGCAGCAGTCGGACAGGGGATGGACCGAACACCGGGGAGCTGTTTTTT
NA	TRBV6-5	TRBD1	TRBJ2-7	CASSGDRDYEQYF	TGTGCCAGCAGCGGCGACAGGGATTACGAGCAGTACTTC
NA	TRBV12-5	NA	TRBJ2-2	CASGLAGSLGELFF	TGTGCTAGTGGTTTGGCAGGGAGTCTGGGGGAGCTGTTTTTT
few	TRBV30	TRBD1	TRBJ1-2	CAWSPGTGNGYTF	TGTGCCTGGAGCCCAGGGACAGGGAATGGCTACACCTTC
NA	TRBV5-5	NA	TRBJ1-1	CASSLWRGTEAFF	TGTGCCAGCAGCTTGTGGAGGGGCACTGAAGCTTTCTTT